The source of this TCR beta chain is a study of technical replicates of blood from a handful of donors. Germline CDR1 and CDR2: MGHDK and SYGVNS. Between the trimmed V and J ends, which lost 7 bases and 3 bases, there was a span of 13 bases. The CDR3 sequence is 13 residues long. TCRdb keeps only in-frame clones here, not all; method: immunoSEQ multiplex PCR. This sample yields roughly 79,000 clones, of which over 90% are seen a single time; approximately 0.41% belongs to the top ten. The chain uses TRBV25-1 and TRBJ2-7; tentative D call: TRBD1 (7 bases). The TCR sequence derives from a human donor in good health. Sequencing was performed on T cells isolated from PBMCs. CDR3 nucleotides: TGTGCCAGCACGGCAGGGGGGCACTACGAGCAGTACTTC. This codes for CASTAGGHYEQYF.